The clone carrying this T cell receptor (beta chain) appeared many times. Its target is unknown. Stated time point: patch test 1, 2 weeks after DPC sensitization. Treatment: therapeutic diphenylcyclopropenone sensitization with weekly scalp DPC. Blood draws preceded each patch test application. The data are from a study of human T cells and chemical hapten exposure. Study overall: TCR yields per sample varied mostly from small pooled library volume differences. Study conclusions and caveats: PT1 expanded TCR numbers tracked positively with patch test score. Following DPC sensitization, TCRs present above 1 in 1000 frequency showed no change.

The V end was cut by 5 bases, the J end by 0 bases, with 14 bases between. This CDR3 region has 16 residues. Germline CDR1 reads MNHEY; CDR2 reads SVGAGI. TCRdb re-called the RACE reads through MiXCR, storing one row per CDR3 protein. The table lists approximately 340,000 distinct CDR3 sequences, under 8% of them singletons. The rearrangement uses TRBV6-5 and TRBJ1-5; D is perhaps TRBD1 (5 bases). The TCR originated in a woman aged 18-35 years with alopecia areata. Some clones in this sample may be carry-over from other donors' samples. The sample here was whole blood, taken in connection with sensitization to the hapten diphenylcyclopropenone (DPC). CDR3 protein: CASSPDSPYSNQPQHF. As DNA, the CDR3 is TGTGCCAGCAGTCCCGACAGCCCTTATAGCAATCAGCCCCAGCATTTT.